This T cell receptor (beta chain) was sequenced in a study of blood T cell repertoires in COVID-19. Trimming took off 2 bases at V and 0 bases at J, with 7 bases between the two ends. Germline V gene sequence: CDR1 MGHRA, CDR2 YSYEKL. The CDR3 totals 15 residues. Here immunoSEQ multiplex PCR was the method, and the copy in TCRdb shows in-frame clones only, minus some. This table holds roughly 520,000 clones, 88% found once. The sample taken for sequencing was PBMCs or T cells enriched from blood (not recorded which). The chain uses TRBV4-1 and TRBJ1-4; D not resolved. The source of this sequence is a woman aged 40 to 50 who had recovered from COVID-19. The CDR3, as DNA: TGCGCCAGCAGCCAAAATACTGCAACTAATGAAAAACTGTTTTTT. Protein product: CASSQNTATNEKLFF.